These 19 T cell receptor beta chains were sequenced from one sample in a study of T cell responses to AZD1222 COVID-19 vaccine. Assay: immunoSEQ multiplex PCR; the TCRdb copy retains only in-frame clones and omits some. Of around 150,000 clones in the sample, roughly 94% are singletons; the top ten hold approximately 1.1%. The sample here was peripheral blood, taken 28 days after the second AZD1222 dose. The receptors stem from an adult who received the AZD1222 COVID-19 vaccine.

This chain connects TRBV4-2 to TRBJ1-2; D unresolved. V was clipped by 4 bases and J by 7 bases, with 10 bases between them. The germline V gene encodes CDR1 LGHNA and CDR2 YNFKEQ. The CDR3 consists of 12 residues. CDR3 sequence reads: CASSPGVGGYTF. In DNA form, the CDR3 reads TGTGCCAGCAGCCCTGGGGTGGGTGGCTACACCTTC.

The chain employs TRBV15 and TRBJ1-2, with TRBD1 identical over 8 bases. V gave up 0 bases and J gave up 4 bases; unmatched junction bases: 16. Germline loops: CDR1 LNHNV, CDR2 YYDKDF (reference sequence). The CDR3 totals 19 residues. The CDR3 is CATSRDLGQAGPLGYGYTF. CDR3 bases: TGTGCCACCAGCAGAGATTTGGGACAGGCAGGGCCTTTGGGCTATGGCTACACCTTC.

The rearrangement links TRBV2 to TRBJ1-6; 8 bases match TRBD1. There are 13 residues in the CDR3. V lost 8 bases to trimming and J lost 8 bases; unmatched junction nucleotides: 5. Germline V lookup: CDR1 SNHLY, CDR2 FYNNEI. The DNA of the CDR3 is TGTGCCAGCGTCCGGACAGGGTATTCACCCCTCCACTTT. It yields the protein CASVRTGYSPLHF.

The chain joins TRBV11-2 to TRBJ2-7; D remains unclear. V lost 8 bases, J lost 5 bases, and 19 bases lay in between. This CDR3 spans 14 amino acids. Germline-derived CDR1 and CDR2 are SGHAT and FQNNGV. CDR3 coding DNA: TGTGCCAGCCAAAAACGCATCGAGGTCCACGAGCAGTACTTC. Residues: CASQKRIEVHEQYF.

The rearrangement uses TRBV6-5 and TRBJ2-5, with D possibly TRBD1 on 6 matching bases. V was shortened by 7 bases and J by 4 bases, with 10 bases between the two germline ends. The CDR3 sequence is 12 residues long. The germline CDR1 and CDR2 sequences are MNHEY and SVGAGI. The CDR3 coding sequence is TGTGCCAGCAACAGGGTGAGAGAGACCCAGTACTTC. Translating gives CASNRVRETQYF.

V is TRBV27 and J is TRBJ2-1; TRBD1 matches 9 bases. V lost 3 bases to trimming and J lost 15 bases; unmatched junction nucleotides: 9. Germline CDR1 and CDR2: MNHEY and SMNVEV (reference sequence). The CDR3 loop spans 13 amino acids. The CDR3 is CASSFSNRDRAFF. CDR3 bases: TGTGCCAGCAGTTTCTCCAACCGGGACAGGGCGTTCTTC.

The rearrangement joins TRBV7-6 to TRBJ2-7; 9 bases match TRBD1. Trimming cost V 8 bases and J 7 bases; bases outside gene matches: 6. This CDR3 contains 12 residues. CDR1 and CDR2 (germline): SGHVS, FNYEAQ. CDR3 bases: TGTGCCAGCGGACAGGGGTCGTATGAGCAGTACTTC. Amino acid sequence: CASGQGSYEQYF.

V is TRBV9 and J is TRBJ2-1; 10 bases map to TRBD2. This CDR3 spans 15 amino acids. The V and J ends lost 3 bases and 8 bases, in that order; junction bases with no gene match: 8. Per germline, CDR1 SGDLS and CDR2 YYNGEE. For the CDR3, the DNA is TGTGCCAGCAGCGCACTAGCGGGGCCCCTCGATGAGCAGTTCTTC. This gives the protein CASSALAGPLDEQFF. The variable domain in full, with the rest retrieved from reference TRBV9 and TRBJ2-1, is DSGVTQTPKHLITATGQRVTLRCSPRSGDLSVYWYQQSLDQGLQFLIQYYNGEERAKGNILERFSAQQFPDLHSELNLSSLELGDSALYFCASSALAGPLDEQFFGPGTRLTVL.

This chain links TRBV19 with TRBJ1-5; 7 bases agree with TRBD1. The CDR3 covers 16 residues. Trimming took 5 bases from V and 6 from J; bases not matched to a gene: 13. The germline CDR1 and CDR2 sequences are LNHDA and SQIVND (reference sequence). The CDR3 region has the DNA TGTGCCAGTAGTGGGCCCCTTAACAGGGGCACTCAGCCCCAGCATTTT. Translated, it gives CASSGPLNRGTQPQHF.

The chain joins TRBV14 to TRBJ1-6, with TRBD1 matching over 8 bases. With V trimmed by 0 bases and J by 8 bases, 3 bases remained unmatched. Germline loops: CDR1 SGHDN, CDR2 FVKESK. The CDR3 runs to 15 residues. CDR3 sequence reads: CASSQEVDRDSPLHF. The CDR3 coding sequence is TGTGCCAGCAGCCAAGAAGTGGACAGGGATTCACCCCTCCACTTT.

The V gene is TRBV29-1, the J gene TRBJ1-2; 9 nucleotides agree with TRBD1. Trimming took 2 bases from V and 4 from J; bases not matched to a gene: 8. The CDR3 totals 15 residues. CDR1 is SQVTM, CDR2 ANQGSEA, per germline. This CDR3 reads CSVEPRDREPYGYTF. Written as DNA, the CDR3 is TGCAGCGTTGAACCTAGGGACAGGGAGCCCTATGGCTACACCTTC.

The V call is TRBV9, the J call TRBJ1-6, with D unresolved. The CDR3 contains 13 residues. V was trimmed by 4 bases and J by 6 bases, leaving 8 bases between them. CDR1 and CDR2 (germline): SGDLS, YYNGEE. CDR3 DNA: TGTGCCAGCAGCATAGATTCTAATTCACCCCTCCACTTT. It translates to CASSIDSNSPLHF.

The chain employs TRBV11-3 and TRBJ2-2; D remains unclear. The V gene lost 1 base and the J gene lost 4 bases, with 7 bases spanning the gap. The CDR3 totals 14 residues. CDR1 and CDR2 from the germline V gene are SGHNT and YENEEA. The CDR3 DNA is TGTGCCAGCAGCTTAGTCGGAGTCACCGGGGAGCTGTTTTTT. It yields the protein CASSLVGVTGELFF.

This chain uses TRBV2 with TRBJ1-1; D gene uncertain. This CDR3 spans 13 amino acids. Germline V gene sequence: CDR1 SNHLY, CDR2 FYNNEI. The V end lost 4 bases, the J end lost 1 base, and 7 bases lay between the germline ends. The CDR3 coding sequence is TGTGCCAGCAGTGCCAGGAAGAACACTGAAGCTTTCTTT. Amino acids: CASSARKNTEAFF. The entire variable domain, with the rest obtained from reference TRBV2 and TRBJ1-1, is as follows: EPEVTQTPSHQVTQMGQEVILRCVPISNHLYFYWYRQILGQKVEFLVSFYNNEISEKSEIFDDQFSVERPDGSNFTLKIRSTKLEDSAMYFCASSARKNTEAFFGQGTRLTVV.

The chain couples TRBV6-5 to TRBJ1-1; D is uncertain. CDR3 size: 16 residues. The V gene's germline CDR1 is MNHEY and CDR2 SVGAGI. V was cut by 3 bases and J by 0 bases, with 14 bases left in between. CDR3 sequence: CASSYGKAFMNTEAFF. The CDR3 bases are TGTGCCAGCAGTTATGGGAAAGCCTTCATGAACACTGAAGCTTTCTTT.

V and J are TRBV18 and TRBJ1-1; no definite D call. Trimming shortened V by 4 bases and J by 4 bases, and 22 bases separated the two germline ends. The CDR3 runs 17 residues. Germline V gene data show CDR1 as KGHSH and CDR2 as LQKENI. The CDR3 DNA is TGTGCCAGCTCACTATCCCATGGGAGGGATCTAGGCACTGAAGCTTTCTTT. Its protein is CASSLSHGRDLGTEAFF.

The V and J genes are TRBV9 and TRBJ1-4; D possibly corresponds to TRBD1 (5 bases). V lost 0 bases, J lost 1 base, and 10 bases lay in between. The CDR3 is made up of 16 amino acids. Looked up from germline, CDR1 is SGDLS and CDR2 is YYNGEE. The CDR3 protein is CASSVGPGVTNEKLFF. CDR3 sequence (DNA): TGTGCCAGCAGCGTAGGACCGGGGGTAACTAATGAAAAACTGTTTTTT.

The rearrangement uses TRBV6-6 and TRBJ1-2; D not resolved. V was shortened by 2 bases and J by 2 bases, with 6 bases between the two germline ends. Germline CDR1 MNHNY, CDR2 SVGAGI (reference sequence). The CDR3 totals 13 residues. CDR3 residues: CASSYPPNYGYTF. DNA of the CDR3: TGTGCCAGCAGTTACCCGCCCAACTATGGCTACACCTTC.

The rearrangement links TRBV21-1 to TRBJ1-5. TRBV21-1 is given as a pseudogene. This CDR3 is 15 amino acids long. CDR3 nucleotides: TGTGCCAGCAGCAAAGCCGAGTACTCAGATCAGCCCCAGCATTTT. Its protein product is CASSKAEYSDQPQHF.